Detailed here is one TCR beta chain. The sample belongs to a study of blood T cell repertoires in COVID-19. This CDR3 comprises 15 residues. Germline loops: CDR1 SGHNT, CDR2 YENEEA. Deletions cut 5 bases from V and 3 bases from J, with 14 bases between. The table came from immunoSEQ multiplex PCR; TCRdb's copy has only in-frame clones and leaves some out. The sample consists of about 80,000 clones, about four fifths of them appearing once. The sample comprised peripheral blood. The receptor was derived from a human donor in a cohort sampled during active COVID-19. This chain links TRBV11-3 with TRBJ2-1, with D maybe TRBD2 (7 bases). CDR3 in amino acids: CASSPAGAIYNEQFF. CDR3 coding DNA: TGTGCCAGCAGCCCGGCGGGGGCGATCTACAATGAGCAGTTCTTC.